Listed here are 22 T cell receptor beta chains from one sample, sequenced in a study of PD-1 blockade in mismatch repair-deficient tumors. Using immunoSEQ multiplex PCR, the repertoire was profiled, and TCRdb retains in-frame clones only, with some absent. The sample contains under 150,000 clones, approximately 91% of which appear only once. Sequenced here: peripheral blood, sampled just over 70 weeks after starting pembrolizumab. The receptor set was obtained from an adult with mismatch repair-deficient cancer.

The rearrangement uses TRBV4-1 and TRBJ1-1, with D possibly being TRBD1 (5 bases). CDR3 length: 13 amino acids. Deletions cut 6 bases from V and 1 base from J, with 9 bases between. CDR1 is MGHRA, CDR2 YSYEKL, per germline. This chain's CDR3 is CASSLTGNTEAFF. The CDR3 region has the DNA TGCGCCAGCAGTCTTACAGGGAACACTGAAGCTTTCTTT.

The chain couples TRBV19 to TRBJ2-7; 9 bases match TRBD1. CDR1 and CDR2 (germline): LNHDA, SQIVND (reference sequence). This CDR3 is 14 amino acids long. V lost 6 bases and J lost 1; bases outside the gene matches: 4. The CDR3 DNA reads as TGTGCCAGTAGCCAGGGACAGGGTTCCTACGAGCAGTACTTC. It yields the protein CASSQGQGSYEQYF.

The gene calls are TRBV4-3 and TRBJ2-7; TRBD2 agrees at 9 bases. J was trimmed by 3 bases and V by 0 bases; bases with no gene match: 9. The germline V gene encodes CDR1 LGHNA and CDR2 YSLEER. The CDR3 spans 17 residues. Written as DNA, the CDR3 is TGCGCCAGCAGCCAAGATGAGGGTCTAGCGGGACACTACGAGCAGTACTTC. Protein: CASSQDEGLAGHYEQYF.

DNA for the CDR3: TGTGCCTGGAGAAAGACAGGGGGCGGAGAAAAACTGTTTTTT. Translation: CAWRKTGGGEKLFF. The J gene is TRBJ1-4, the V gene TRBV30; 10 nucleotides line up with TRBD1. The CDR3 has 14 amino acids. V lost 3 bases and J lost 8; bases outside the gene matches: 6. CDR1 GTSNPN and CDR2 SVGIG come from the germline V gene (reference sequence).

The gene calls are TRBV9 and TRBJ2-2; D possibly corresponds to TRBD2 (5 bases). The CDR3 contains 13 residues. Germline-derived CDR1 and CDR2 are SGDLS and YYNGEE. V lost 1 base and J lost 6, with 7 bases in between. This CDR3 reads CASSVKGAGELFF. The CDR3 nucleotides are TGTGCCAGCAGCGTAAAGGGAGCCGGGGAGCTGTTTTTT. Drawing the rest from reference TRBV9 and TRBJ2-2, the complete variable domain is DSGVTQTPKHLITATGQRVTLRCSPRSGDLSVYWYQQSLDQGLQFLIQYYNGEERAKGNILERFSAQQFPDLHSELNLSSLELGDSALYFCASSVKGAGELFFGEGSRLTVL.

The genes are TRBV10-3 and TRBJ2-7; D is possibly TRBD2 (6 bases). This CDR3 spans 15 amino acids. V lost 4 bases, J lost 0 bases, and 13 bases lay in between. Looked up from germline, CDR1 is ENHRY and CDR2 is SYGVKD. CDR3 DNA sequence: TGTGCCATCAGTGGGCGGGACGGTAGCTCCTACGAGCAGTACTTC. This translates into CAISGRDGSSYEQYF.

The V and J genes are TRBV6-1 and TRBJ2-1; D may be TRBD2 (7 bases). Germline CDR1 reads MNHNS; CDR2 reads SASEGT. Between the trimmed V and J ends, which lost 4 bases and 2 bases, there was a span of 12 bases. The length of the CDR3 is 15 residues. The CDR3 sequence: CASSVTGGAYNEQFF. The CDR3 coding sequence is TGTGCCAGCAGTGTCACGGGGGGCGCCTACAATGAGCAGTTCTTC.

The chain has TRBV7-6 and TRBJ2-3; possibly TRBD1 for D (5 bases). Germline CDR1 is SGHVS and CDR2 is FNYEAQ. CDR3 length: 15 residues. Trimming removed 1 base at V and 4 bases at J, with 12 bases between. The CDR3 sequence: CASSLVDGAPDTQYF. The CDR3 DNA reads as TGTGCCAGCAGCTTAGTAGATGGGGCCCCAGATACGCAGTATTTT.

The chain is built from TRBV7-6 and TRBJ2-1; D remains ambiguous. The CDR3 contains 15 residues. The ends were cut back, 1 base at V and 7 bases at J, with 14 bases in the middle. Germline lookup yields CDR1 SGHVS and CDR2 FNYEAQ. For the CDR3, the DNA is TGTGCCAGCAGCTTAGAGCCCTCGGGTGTGAATGAGCAGTTCTTC. Its translation is CASSLEPSGVNEQFF.

This chain connects TRBV7-6 to TRBJ2-7; the D gene is possibly TRBD1 (6 bases). V was trimmed by 0 bases and J by 6 bases, leaving 12 bases between them. Per germline, CDR1 SGHVS and CDR2 FNYEAQ. The CDR3 sequence is 14 residues long. The CDR3 here is CASSLAYGGFEQYF. In DNA form, the CDR3 reads TGTGCCAGCAGCTTAGCGTATGGGGGCTTCGAGCAGTACTTC.

V gene TRBV15 combines with J gene TRBJ1-1; TRBD1 matches at 10 bases. The J segment lost 5 bases and the V segment lost 2 bases, leaving 8 bases of the junction unmatched. The CDR3 sequence is 16 residues long. Germline values: CDR1 LNHNV, CDR2 YYDKDF (reference sequence). CDR3 residues: CATSRQDRGRRTEAFF. The CDR3, as DNA: TGTGCCACCAGCAGACAAGACAGGGGGCGAAGGACTGAAGCTTTCTTT.

A word on this clone: At one end, the junction sequence differs from germline, possibly due to a read error. The rearrangement joins TRBV9 to TRBJ2-7, with TRBD2 identical over 10 bases. The germline V gene has CDR1 SGDLS and CDR2 YYNGEE. This CDR3 is 15 amino acids long. CDR3 region: CASSLSSGSSHEQYF. The CDR3 DNA sequence: TGTGCCAGCAGCCTCTCTAGCGGGAGCTCCCACGAGCAGTACTTC.

By sample fraction, this clone is medium-sized. The chain employs TRBV5-1 and TRBJ1-4, with a tentative D call TRBD1 (5 bases). The V end lost 4 bases, the J end lost 2 bases, and 18 bases lay between the germline ends. This CDR3 region has 17 residues. The germline V gene has CDR1 SGHRS and CDR2 YFSETQ. This CDR3 reads CASSPRGGEDTNEKLFF. CDR3 sequence (DNA): TGCGCCAGCAGCCCCCGGGGAGGGGAGGATACTAATGAAAAACTGTTTTTT.

The V call is TRBV13, the J call TRBJ2-7; TRBD2 matches 12 bases. The V segment lost 4 bases and the J segment 6 bases; nucleotides outside the gene matches: 7. Germline lookup yields CDR1 PRHDT and CDR2 FYEKMQ (reference sequence). The CDR3 contains 15 residues. The CDR3 DNA sequence: TGTGCCAGCAGCTCCGGACTAGCGGGGCGTGTCGAGCAGTACTTC. This gives the protein CASSSGLAGRVEQYF.

The chain carries TRBV29-1 and TRBJ2-7; D remains unclear. Trimming left V 0 bases short and J 3 bases short, with 6 bases between. The length of the CDR3 is 12 residues. Germline-derived CDR1 and CDR2 are SQVTM and ANQGSEA. CDR3 nucleotide sequence: TGCAGCGTTGAAGAGGGGAACTACGAGCAGTACTTC. Encoded protein: CSVEEGNYEQYF.

The chain joins TRBV11-2 to TRBJ1-1; D might be TRBD1 (6 bases). Trimming shortened V by 5 bases and J by 4 bases, and 14 bases separated the two germline ends. Germline-derived CDR1 and CDR2 are SGHAT and FQNNGV. This CDR3 is built from 14 residues. CDR3: CASSPTGAGTEAFF. The DNA for the CDR3 is TGTGCCAGCAGCCCTACGGGGGCGGGCACTGAAGCTTTCTTT. Variable domain in full (rest from reference TRBV11-2 and TRBJ1-1): EAGVAQSPRYKIIEKRQSVAFWCNPISGHATLYWYQQILGQGPKLLIQFQNNGVVDDSQLPKDRFSAERLKGVDSTLKIQPAKLEDSAVYLCASSPTGAGTEAFFGQGTRLTVV.

The chain carries TRBV4-3 and TRBJ2-7; D uncertain. Trimming stripped 1 base from V and 0 bases from J, with 4 bases between. CDR1 LGHNA and CDR2 YSLEER come from the germline V gene. The CDR3 is 13 residues long. The CDR3 DNA is TGCGCCAGCAGCCAAGGGTCCTCCTACGAGCAGTACTTC. Protein: CASSQGSSYEQYF.

The CDR3 sequence: CAWSKTGVSMNTEAFF. For the CDR3, the DNA is TGTGCCTGGAGCAAGACAGGGGTGAGCATGAACACTGAAGCTTTCTTT. This chain connects TRBV30 to TRBJ1-1; 8 bases match TRBD1. Germline V gene lookup returns CDR1 GTSNPN and CDR2 SVGIG (reference sequence). Trimming cost V 3 bases and J 0 bases; bases outside gene matches: 9. The CDR3 runs 16 residues.

As for this clone: This sample includes further DNA sequences coding for the same CDR3. The chain carries TRBV5-1 and TRBJ2-3; D is undetermined. V lost 2 bases and J 0 bases, leaving 4 bases between the germline ends. Germline CDR1 is SGHRS and CDR2 is YFSETQ. The CDR3 extends over 13 amino acids. CDR3 protein: CASSFSSTDTQYF. The CDR3 DNA follows: TGCGCCAGCAGCTTCAGTAGCACAGATACGCAGTATTTT.

This chain links TRBV5-1 with TRBJ2-7, with 8 bases matching TRBD1. Germline CDR1 SGHRS, CDR2 YFSETQ. V was pared by 6 bases and J by 5 bases, with 10 bases of the junction left unmatched. This CDR3 spans 14 amino acids. The CDR3 loop reads CASTARTGSDEQYF. CDR3 bases: TGCGCCAGCACCGCCCGGACAGGGTCCGACGAGCAGTACTTC.

This clone was counted a single time. The rearrangement links TRBV4-1 to TRBJ2-6; a weak D match, TRBD1 (5 bases). The germline CDR1 and CDR2 sequences are MGHRA and YSYEKL. The CDR3 consists of 16 residues. V shed 1 base and J shed 4 bases, with 11 bases lying between them. CDR3 DNA sequence: TGCGCCAGCAGCCAAGGACAGCTGAGAGGGGCCAACGTCCTGACTTTC. This codes for CASSQGQLRGANVLTF.

The chain has TRBV7-8 and TRBJ1-3; 9 nucleotides agree with TRBD1. Germline CDR1 SGHVS, CDR2 FQNEAQ. This CDR3 spans 16 amino acids. V shed 6 bases and J 1 base; nucleotides not matched to a gene: 7. For the CDR3, the DNA is TGTGCCAGCAGTACACAGGGGGCGCGATCTGGAAACACCATATATTTT. It yields the protein CASSTQGARSGNTIYF.